Listed below are T cell receptor beta chains from one sample, sequenced in a study of graft-versus-host responses after intestinal transplantation. Clones were sequenced by immunoSEQ multiplex PCR, and TCRdb holds only the in-frame ones, with some missing. Of roughly 27,000 clones listed, around 78% were seen once; the top ten hold 0.9% to 1.2%. The sequencing here drew on PBMCs, taken about 28 days after intestinal transplant. These receptors were taken from a human patient who received an intestinal transplant, so some T cells may come from the graft donor. Both conserved end residues are part of each CDR3. A D gene is named only where the DNA matches it firmly. The listing skips clone size in some rows; elsewhere it reads once, few, many or a size class.

V: TRBV4-1
D: TRBD1
size: -
J: TRBJ1-1
DNA: TGCGCCAGCAGCCCGGACAGGGAGGTTTGGGCTTTCTTT
CDR3: CASSPDREVWAFF

V: TRBV5-4
D: -
size: -
J: TRBJ2-4
DNA: TGTGCCAGCAGCATGGATTCAGCCAAAAACATTCAGTACTTC
CDR3: CASSMDSAKNIQYF

V: TRBV28
D: TRBD2
size: few
J: TRBJ2-7
DNA: TGTGCCAGCAGTCCCTGGGGGGAGGGGATCTCCTACGAGCAGTACTTC
CDR3: CASSPWGEGISYEQYF

V: TRBV4-1
D: -
size: once
J: TRBJ1-3
DNA: TGCGCCAGCAGCCCCGGGAGCACCATATATTTT
CDR3: CASSPGSTIYF

V: TRBV28
D: TRBD1
size: -
J: TRBJ2-4
DNA: TGTGCCAGCAGTCTAGGGGGGACAGGGAGGCCCAAAAACATTCAGTACTTC
CDR3: CASSLGGTGRPKNIQYF

V: TRBV19
D: -
size: -
J: TRBJ2-3
DNA: TGTGCCAGTAGTATGAACAGGGTGAATACGCAGTATTTT
CDR3: CASSMNRVNTQYF

V: TRBV15
D: TRBD2
size: -
J: TRBJ2-1
DNA: TGTGCCACCAGCAGACAGACTAGCGGGGGCCCCAATGAGCAGTTCTTC
CDR3: CATSRQTSGGPNEQFF

V: TRBV5-6
D: -
size: -
J: TRBJ1-1
DNA: TGTGCCAGCAGCCGACGACCAGCCAAGACAGGCGTGAACACTGAAGCTTTCTTT
CDR3: CASSRRPAKTGVNTEAFF

V: TRBV6-5
D: -
size: -
J: TRBJ2-5
DNA: TGTGCCAGCTGCCCCCCCCCAGGAGGGCGGGAGACCCAGTACTTC
CDR3: CASCPPPGGRETQYF

V: TRBV6-5
D: -
size: -
J: TRBJ2-7
DNA: TGTACCAGCAGTTACTCTCCGAATCCGGGCCCCTACGAGCAGTACTTC
CDR3: CTSSYSPNPGPYEQYF

V: TRBV5-3
D: -
size: few
J: TRBJ1-5
DNA: TGTGCCAGAAGCTTGGCCGGGCCCGGGGCGGGTCAGCCCCAGCATTTT
CDR3: CARSLAGPGAGQPQHF

V: TRBV6-6
D: -
size: -
J: TRBJ1-5
DNA: TGTGCCAGCAGTTACTCAGGGGGCAATCAGCCCCAGCATTTT
CDR3: CASSYSGGNQPQHF

V: TRBV4-2
D: -
size: -
J: TRBJ2-1
DNA: TGTGCCAGCAGCCAAGAATCAGATGAGCAGTTCTTC
CDR3: CASSQESDEQFF

V: TRBV11-2
D: -
size: -
J: TRBJ2-7
DNA: TGTGCCAGCAGCTTAGCGGGGTCGAGGGGCAACCCCTACGAGCAGTACTTC
CDR3: CASSLAGSRGNPYEQYF

V: TRBV5-1
D: -
size: -
J: TRBJ2-7
DNA: TGCGCCAGCAGCGGGCAGGGCTACGAGCAGTACTTC
CDR3: CASSGQGYEQYF

V: TRBV6-5
D: -
size: once
J: TRBJ2-5
DNA: TGTGCCAGCAGTAGTTCGGAGACCCAGTACTTC
CDR3: CASSSSETQYF

V: TRBV9
D: TRBD2
size: -
J: TRBJ2-3
DNA: TGTGCCAGCAGCGTTGACTTAGGAGGCGGGGGGGCCGCAGATACGCAGTATTTT
CDR3: CASSVDLGGGGAADTQYF

V: TRBV28
D: TRBD1
size: -
J: TRBJ1-1
DNA: TGTGCCAGCAGTTTATGGGCAGGGGGCAACACTGAAGCTTTCTTT
CDR3: CASSLWAGGNTEAFF

V: TRBV5-6
D: -
size: -
J: TRBJ2-1
DNA: TGTGCCAGCAGCATCGAAAATGAGCAGTTCTTC
CDR3: CASSIENEQFF

V: TRBV5-8
D: -
size: -
J: TRBJ1-5
DNA: TGTGCCAGCACCCCGGACGGCAATCAGCCCCAGCATTTT
CDR3: CASTPDGNQPQHF

V: TRBV11-2
D: -
size: -
J: TRBJ1-5
DNA: TGTGCCAGCAGCTTATTCGGGGGGCTGGGTCAGCCCCAGCATTTT
CDR3: CASSLFGGLGQPQHF

V: TRBV9
D: TRBD1
size: -
J: TRBJ1-2
DNA: TGTGCCAGCAGCGTAGAAAACCCTGACACAGGGGCCTATGGCTACACCTTC
CDR3: CASSVENPDTGAYGYTF

V: TRBV30
D: -
size: few
J: TRBJ1-2
DNA: TGTGCCTGGAGTGAAGACCTGGGGGGCTATGGCTACACCTTC
CDR3: CAWSEDLGGYGYTF

V: TRBV4-2
D: TRBD2
size: -
J: TRBJ2-7
DNA: TGTGCCAGCAGCCAAGAAAGGGACTACCCATACGAGCAGTACTTC
CDR3: CASSQERDYPYEQYF

V: TRBV5-1
D: -
size: -
J: TRBJ2-4
DNA: TGCGCCAGCAGCCCGCAGGTCCCGGGGGAAAACATTCAGTACTTC
CDR3: CASSPQVPGENIQYF

V: TRBV10-3
D: -
size: -
J: TRBJ1-5
DNA: TGTGCCATCAGTCTTCAGGGACGCAATCAGCCCCAGCATTTT
CDR3: CAISLQGRNQPQHF

V: TRBV27
D: -
size: once
J: TRBJ2-3
DNA: TGTGCCAGCAGTTTACCAGGGTTCACAGATACGCAGTATTTT
CDR3: CASSLPGFTDTQYF

V: TRBV19
D: -
size: -
J: TRBJ1-1
DNA: TGTGCCAGTAGCCAAACAGGGAACACTGAAGCTTTCTTT
CDR3: CASSQTGNTEAFF

V: TRBV11-2
D: -
size: -
J: TRBJ1-1
DNA: TGTGCCAGCAGCTTAACGAAGAACACTGAAGCTTTCTTT
CDR3: CASSLTKNTEAFF

V: TRBV7-4
D: -
size: -
J: TRBJ2-2
DNA: TGTGCCAGCAGCTTAGTTGCGGGGATGAACACCGGGGAGCTGTTTTTT
CDR3: CASSLVAGMNTGELFF

V: TRBV5-1
D: TRBD2
size: -
J: TRBJ2-3
DNA: TGCGCCAGCGGCGTAGCGGGGAATCGCACAGATACGCAGTATTTT
CDR3: CASGVAGNRTDTQYF

V: TRBV11-1
D: TRBD2
size: -
J: TRBJ2-7
DNA: TGTGCCAGCAGCTCCGCGGGGGTGGACGAGCAGTACTTC
CDR3: CASSSAGVDEQYF

V: TRBV4-1
D: TRBD2
size: -
J: TRBJ2-7
DNA: TGCGCCAGCAGCCAAGAGGCGGGAGGGGCCTACGAGCAGTACTTC
CDR3: CASSQEAGGAYEQYF

V: TRBV27
D: -
size: -
J: TRBJ1-2
DNA: TGTGCCGCTATCTTTAAGGATAGGGGTGAAGTTAAGAATGGCTACACCTTC
CDR3: CAAIFKDRGEVKNGYTF

V: TRBV2
D: -
size: -
J: TRBJ2-3
DNA: TGTGCCAGCAGTGATGCACGTCCGGGAACCAGTAGGGTAGATACGCAGTATTTT
CDR3: CASSDARPGTSRVDTQYF

V: TRBV4-2
D: TRBD1
size: -
J: TRBJ2-7
DNA: TGTGCCAGCAGCCGGGACAGGAGCTCCTACGAGCAGTACTTC
CDR3: CASSRDRSSYEQYF

V: TRBV27
D: -
size: few
J: TRBJ2-3
DNA: TGTGCCAGCAGTTTACGGAGGCCAGATACGCAGTATTTT
CDR3: CASSLRRPDTQYF

V: TRBV4-2
D: TRBD2
size: -
J: TRBJ2-2
DNA: TGTGCCAGCAGCCAAGTACTAGCGGGAGTAGTATTGGGTGACACCGGGGAGCTGTTTTTT
CDR3: CASSQVLAGVVLGDTGELFF

V: TRBV10-3
D: TRBD2
size: -
J: TRBJ2-1
DNA: TGTGCCATCAGTTTCTTGGGACTAGCGGGAGTAACAGACAATGAGCAGTTCTTC
CDR3: CAISFLGLAGVTDNEQFF

V: TRBV20-1
D: -
size: -
J: TRBJ2-7
DNA: TGCAGTGCTGGAAACTACGAGCAGTACTTC
CDR3: CSAGNYEQYF

V: TRBV27
D: TRBD2
size: -
J: TRBJ2-3
DNA: TGTGCCAGCAGTCCCCACAGACTAGCGGGCCCAGGGACAGATACGCAGTATTTT
CDR3: CASSPHRLAGPGTDTQYF

V: TRBV28
D: -
size: -
J: TRBJ2-1
DNA: TGTGCCAGCAGTTTAGCGGGAAACAATGAGCAGTTCTTC
CDR3: CASSLAGNNEQFF

V: TRBV5-1
D: -
size: -
J: TRBJ2-7
DNA: TGCGCCAGCAGGGCCCCCCAGGGTTACGAGCAGTACTTC
CDR3: CASRAPQGYEQYF

V: TRBV23-1
D: -
size: once
J: TRBJ1-5
DNA: TGCGCCAGCAGTCAATCCCGGGGAGGGACCTCCAATCAGCCCCAGCATTTT
CDR3: CASSQSRGGTSNQPQHF

V: TRBV29-1
D: -
size: -
J: TRBJ2-1
DNA: TGCAGCGTTGAATTCAGCTTCGGGCAGTTCTTC
CDR3: CSVEFSFGQFF

V: TRBV21-1
D: -
size: -
J: TRBJ2-1
DNA: TGTGCCAGCACCCTCGGGAGTGCCCTACACAATGAGCAGTTCTTC
CDR3: CASTLGSALHNEQFF

V: TRBV5-1
D: TRBD2
size: -
J: TRBJ2-1
DNA: TGCGCCAGCAGCTTGGAGGGGCTAGCGGGAAGGCAGTTCTTC
CDR3: CASSLEGLAGRQFF

V: TRBV4-2
D: TRBD2
size: -
J: TRBJ2-5
DNA: TGTGCCAGCAGCCAAGGACTAGCGGGAGGGGGGCTGGAGACCCAGTACTTC
CDR3: CASSQGLAGGGLETQYF